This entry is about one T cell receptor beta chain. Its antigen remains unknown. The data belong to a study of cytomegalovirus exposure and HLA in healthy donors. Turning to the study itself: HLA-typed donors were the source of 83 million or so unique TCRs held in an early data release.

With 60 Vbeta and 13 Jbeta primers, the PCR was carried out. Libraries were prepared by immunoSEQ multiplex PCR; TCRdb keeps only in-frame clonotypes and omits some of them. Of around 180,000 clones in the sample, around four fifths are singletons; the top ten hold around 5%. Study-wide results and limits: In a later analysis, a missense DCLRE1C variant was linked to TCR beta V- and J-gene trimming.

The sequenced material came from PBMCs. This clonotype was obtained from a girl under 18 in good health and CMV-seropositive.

Here the CDR3 DNA reads TGTGCCAGCAGCGCAGGGGACTCCTATAATTCACCCCTCCACTTT. Translated: CASSAGDSYNSPLHF. The chain couples TRBV9 to TRBJ1-6; a weak D match, TRBD1 (6 bases). The ends were cut back, 3 bases at V and 0 bases at J, with 7 bases in the middle. Germline V gives CDR1 SGDLS, CDR2 YYNGEE. CDR3 length: 15 residues.